Following are 26 T cell receptor beta chains from one sample sequenced in a study of cytomegalovirus exposure and HLA in healthy donors. Sequenced by immunoSEQ multiplex PCR; TCRdb stores in-frame clones only, minus some. The sample consists of under 50,000 clones, 94% of them appearing once. The sequenced material came from PBMCs. These receptors came from a woman aged 18 to 35 in good health and CMV-seropositive.

V is TRBV29-1 and J is TRBJ1-1; D gene uncertain. Per the germline V gene, CDR1 is SQVTM and CDR2 is ANQGSEA. V was pared by 3 bases and J by 0 bases, with 8 bases between. The CDR3 has 13 amino acids. The CDR3 reads CSVEVRLNTEAFF. The CDR3 coding sequence is TGCAGCGTTGAGGTCAGGCTGAACACTGAAGCTTTCTTT.

In regard to this clone: One junction end does not reproduce the germline sequence, and a read error may be involved. This chain joins TRBV5-1 and TRBJ1-6; a possible D gene is TRBD1 (5 bases). Germline V gives CDR1 SGHRS, CDR2 YFSETQ. The CDR3 has 14 residues. The CDR3 region is CASSFLGDQSPLYF. The CDR3 DNA follows: TGCGCCAGCAGCTTTTTAGGGGATCAATCACCCCTCTACTTT.

The V and J genes are TRBV2 and TRBJ2-7; 8 bases match TRBD1. This CDR3 has 14 residues. Trimming took 4 bases from V and 7 from J; bases not matched to a gene: 9. The germline V gene has CDR1 SNHLY and CDR2 FYNNEI. The CDR3 region has the DNA TGTGCCAGCAGTGTAATGGACAGGGCGAGTGAGCAGTACTTC. This encodes CASSVMDRASEQYF. The whole variable domain, filled in from reference TRBV2 and TRBJ2-7, reads EPEVTQTPSHQVTQMGQEVILRCVPISNHLYFYWYRQILGQKVEFLVSFYNNEISEKSEIFDDQFSVERPDGSNFTLKIRSTKLEDSAMYFCASSVMDRASEQYFGPGTRLTVT.

This clone was recorded only once. The chain combines TRBV30 with TRBJ1-1; D possibly corresponds to TRBD1 (6 bases). The ends were cut back, 3 bases at V and 1 base at J, with 12 bases in the middle. The CDR3 covers 14 residues. The germline gives CDR1 GTSNPN, CDR2 SVGIG (reference sequence). The DNA of the CDR3 is TGTGCCTGGAGCGCAGGGGTTGGGAACACTGAAGCTTTCTTT. This encodes CAWSAGVGNTEAFF.

This clone was observed a single time. V usage is TRBV2 and J usage is TRBJ1-1; D unresolved. Germline lookup yields CDR1 SNHLY and CDR2 FYNNEI. The CDR3 runs 13 residues. Trimming took 5 bases from V and 5 from J, leaving 12 bases between them. As DNA, the CDR3 is TGTGCCAGCAGTCCCGGGGATGGGACTGAAGCTTTCTTT. It specifies CASSPGDGTEAFF.

This clone was observed once. V is TRBV5-1 and J is TRBJ2-3; 10 bases agree with TRBD1. The trim removed 2 bases at V and 2 bases at J, leaving 5 bases unmatched. This CDR3 has 16 residues. CDR1 and CDR2 (germline): SGHRS, YFSETQ. The CDR3 DNA reads as TGCGCCAGCAGCTTACCGGGACAGGGGTTCACAGATACGCAGTATTTT. This translates into CASSLPGQGFTDTQYF.

The chain employs TRBV10-3 and TRBJ2-5; 9 nucleotides agree with TRBD2. This CDR3 has 13 amino acids. The germline V gene encodes CDR1 ENHRY and CDR2 SYGVKD. The V gene end was trimmed by 6 bases and the J gene end by 6 bases; junction bases not matched to a gene: 5. The CDR3 sequence is CAIRRTSDQTQYF. DNA of the CDR3: TGTGCCATCAGGAGGACTAGCGATCAGACCCAGTACTTC.

The chain is built from TRBV2 and TRBJ2-3; 8 nucleotides align to TRBD2. Germline V gene lookup returns CDR1 SNHLY and CDR2 FYNNEI. The V segment lost 3 bases and the J segment 0 bases; nucleotides outside the gene matches: 2. The CDR3 contains 15 residues. Here the CDR3 reads CASSDSGASTDTQYF. The CDR3 DNA reads as TGTGCCAGCAGTGATAGCGGGGCTAGCACAGATACGCAGTATTTT. The variable domain in full, with the rest retrieved from reference TRBV2 and TRBJ2-3, is EPEVTQTPSHQVTQMGQEVILRCVPISNHLYFYWYRQILGQKVEFLVSFYNNEISEKSEIFDDQFSVERPDGSNFTLKIRSTKLEDSAMYFCASSDSGASTDTQYFGPGTRLTVL.

The chain uses TRBV7-2 and TRBJ1-2, with 9 bases identical to TRBD1. V lost 6 bases, J lost 4 bases, and 3 bases stayed unmatched. This CDR3 contains 13 residues. The germline CDR1 and CDR2 sequences are SGHTA and FQGNSA. The CDR3 is CASSPTGGYGYTF. CDR3 sequence (DNA): TGTGCCAGCAGTCCGACAGGGGGCTATGGCTACACCTTC.

CDR3: CASRGRDTYEQYF. Written as DNA, the CDR3 is TGTGCCAGTAGGGGCAGGGACACCTACGAGCAGTACTTC. The rearrangement links TRBV19 to TRBJ2-7; possible D gene TRBD1, 6 bases. The germline V gene has CDR1 LNHDA and CDR2 SQIVND (reference sequence). With 6 bases removed from V and 2 bases from J, the gap between germline ends came to 11 bases. The CDR3 runs 13 residues.

The chain combines TRBV27 with TRBJ1-6, with TRBD1 identical over 7 bases. J lost 5 bases, V lost 6 bases, and 4 bases had no gene match. This CDR3 region has 14 residues. Per the germline V gene, CDR1 is MNHEY and CDR2 is SMNVEV (reference sequence). The CDR3 loop reads CASRTGTDNSPLHF. DNA of the CDR3: TGTGCCAGCAGAACCGGGACAGATAATTCACCCCTCCACTTT.

V gene TRBV5-6 combines with J gene TRBJ1-2; no reliable D call. Looked up from germline, CDR1 is SGHDT and CDR2 is YYEEEE. V was clipped by 4 bases and J by 5 bases, with 18 bases between them. This CDR3 has 15 amino acids. CDR3 in DNA: TGTGCCAGCAGCCCCTCCCGGTCGGGTACTTATGGCTACACCTTC. The encoded protein is CASSPSRSGTYGYTF.

The rearrangement uses TRBV25-1 and TRBJ2-7; TRBD2 is a possible D gene (5 bases). Germline-derived CDR1 and CDR2 are MGHDK and SYGVNS. V shed 4 bases and J shed 7 bases, with 14 bases lying between them. The CDR3 loop spans 13 amino acids. The CDR3 DNA sequence: TGTGCCAGCAGTGGTAACGGGGTGGGTGAGCAGTACTTC. It translates to CASSGNGVGEQYF.

The chain has TRBV11-3 and TRBJ2-3, with 8 nucleotides matching TRBD2. Germline CDR1 and CDR2: SGHNT and YENEEA. Germline trimming cut 5 bases from V and 3 bases from J; bases unmatched to any gene: 7. The CDR3 spans 15 residues. The CDR3: CASSPRVAGTDTQYF. In DNA, the CDR3 is TGTGCCAGCAGCCCGAGAGTAGCGGGAACAGATACGCAGTATTTT.

The V gene is TRBV6-5, the J gene TRBJ1-2, with 8 bases fitting TRBD1. This CDR3 has 13 residues. Germline CDR1 and CDR2: MNHEY and SVGAGI. Losses at the gene ends were 5 bases for V and 6 bases for J; bases not matched to a gene: 5. As DNA, the CDR3 is TGTGCCAGCAGTCGGACAGGGTTGGATGGCTACACCTTC. Its protein product is CASSRTGLDGYTF.

This clone ranks as medium-sized. This chain joins TRBV6-5 and TRBJ2-7; 12 bases agree with TRBD2. This CDR3 has 15 residues. CDR1 and CDR2 from the germline V gene are MNHEY and SVGAGI. The V gene end was trimmed by 0 bases and the J gene end by 4 bases; junction bases not matched to a gene: 1. The CDR3 spells CASSYSTSGSYEQYF. As DNA, the CDR3 is TGTGCCAGCAGTTACTCGACTAGCGGGAGTTACGAGCAGTACTTC.

The chain's CDR3 is CASSPQDGRGRHHEQFF. The CDR3 coding sequence is TGTGCCAGCAGCCCCCAGGATGGTCGCGGGAGACACCATGAGCAGTTCTTC. The J gene is TRBJ2-1, the V gene TRBV9; TRBD2 agrees at 7 bases. Germline-derived CDR1 and CDR2 are SGDLS and YYNGEE. CDR3 size: 17 residues. The V gene end was trimmed by 4 bases and the J gene end by 8 bases; junction bases not matched to a gene: 18.

This sequence joins TRBV19 and TRBJ2-1; 9 nucleotides match TRBD2. CDR3 length equals 13 residues. Germline CDR1 is LNHDA and CDR2 is SQIVND (reference sequence). J gave up 5 bases and V 7 bases, and 3 bases lay outside the gene matches. The CDR3 DNA follows: TGTGCCAGTAATCGACTAGCGGACAATGAGCAGTTCTTC. Protein: CASNRLADNEQFF.

The gene calls are TRBV5-5 and TRBJ1-2; 10 nucleotides line up with TRBD1. The germline V gene encodes CDR1 SGHKS and CDR2 YYEKEE (reference sequence). Germline trimming cut 3 bases from V and 4 bases from J; bases unmatched to any gene: 6. There are 15 residues in the CDR3. The CDR3 reads CASSSGTGDFYGYTF. In nucleotides, the CDR3 is TGTGCCAGCAGCTCCGGGACAGGGGACTTCTATGGCTACACCTTC.

Note on this clone: The same CDR3 arises from other DNA sequences in this sample as well. The gene calls are TRBV5-6 and TRBJ1-1, with D possibly being TRBD1 (5 bases). The V gene's germline CDR1 is SGHDT and CDR2 YYEEEE. V was clipped by 4 bases and J by 4 bases, with 11 bases between them. The CDR3 consists of 13 residues. The DNA for the CDR3 is TGTGCCAGCAGCCTGGGGGGGGGCACTGAAGCTTTCTTT. It is translated as CASSLGGGTEAFF. The complete variable domain, with remaining parts taken from reference TRBV5-6 and TRBJ1-1, reads DAGVTQSPTHLIKTRGQQVTLRCSPKSGHDTVSWYQQALGQGPQFIFQYYEEEERQRGNFPDRFSGHQFPNYSSELNVNALLLGDSALYLCASSLGGGTEAFFGQGTRLTVV.

In this sample, this clone turned up a few times. This rearrangement joins TRBV6-4 to TRBJ2-2; no reliable D call. The CDR3 spans 14 residues. CDR1 and CDR2 from the germline V gene are MRHNA and SNTAGT. Trimming took 5 bases from V and 3 from J, leaving 10 bases between them. The CDR3 region has the DNA TGTGCCAGCAGTTGGGCACAAGACACCGGGGAGCTGTTTTTT. It specifies CASSWAQDTGELFF.

The chain carries TRBV7-9 and TRBJ1-2, with unresolved D. V lost 2 bases, J lost 4 bases, and 20 bases lay in between. The CDR3 spans 17 residues. Germline CDR1 reads SEHNR; CDR2 reads FQNEAQ (reference sequence). CDR3 nucleotide sequence: TGTGCCAGCAGCTTATCTCCGGTCGGTCGGCGGGCCTATGGCTACACCTTC. Translating gives CASSLSPVGRRAYGYTF.

The chain combines TRBV27 with TRBJ2-5; tentatively, D is TRBD1 (5 bases). The germline CDR1 and CDR2 sequences are MNHEY and SMNVEV (reference sequence). There are 13 residues in the CDR3. V lost 4 bases and J lost 5, with 11 bases in between. The CDR3 DNA reads TGTGCCAGCAGTTCGCAGGGAATCGAGACCCAGTACTTC. Its protein is CASSSQGIETQYF.

The J gene is TRBJ2-5, the V gene TRBV4-1; maybe TRBD1 (6 bases). The length of the CDR3 is 16 residues. Germline V gene lookup returns CDR1 MGHRA and CDR2 YSYEKL. V was shortened by 4 bases and J by 5 bases, with 20 bases between the two germline ends. The CDR3 protein is CASSPPGVLGFETQYF. The CDR3 DNA reads as TGCGCCAGCAGCCCCCCAGGGGTTCTAGGATTCGAGACCCAGTACTTC.

The rearrangement links TRBV11-2 to TRBJ2-7, with 10 bases matching TRBD2. With V trimmed by 3 bases and J by 1 base, 12 bases remained unmatched. The CDR3 is made up of 18 amino acids. Germline V gives CDR1 SGHAT, CDR2 FQNNGV. The CDR3 protein is CASSFEITGTSVSYEQYF. As DNA, the CDR3 is TGTGCCAGCAGCTTCGAGATTACCGGGACTAGCGTGTCCTACGAGCAGTACTTC.

The chain uses TRBV27 and TRBJ2-3; 11 nucleotides match TRBD2. CDR1 is MNHEY and CDR2 is SMNVEV in the germline V gene (reference sequence). V shed 5 bases and J 4 bases; nucleotides not matched to a gene: 14. The CDR3 covers 18 residues. The CDR3 spells CASSPLPFTSGSADTQYF. In DNA, the CDR3 is TGTGCCAGCAGTCCCCTACCCTTTACTAGCGGGAGCGCAGATACGCAGTATTTT.